The 14 T cell receptor beta chains below all came from one sample that was sequenced in a study of T cell changes during pregnancy in multiple sclerosis. Clones were sequenced by immunoSEQ multiplex PCR, and TCRdb holds only the in-frame ones, with some missing. The sample records roughly 45,000 clones, just over 90% being singletons. This specimen consisted of CD8+ T cells from peripheral blood mononuclear cells, obtained after pregnancy. Receptors were obtained from a female donor with multiple sclerosis, enrolled in a pregnancy study.

The chain combines TRBV30 with TRBJ2-1, with 11 nucleotides matching TRBD2. The V gene end was trimmed by 0 bases and the J gene end by 5 bases; junction bases not matched to a gene: 3. This CDR3 has 15 residues. The germline V gene has CDR1 GTSNPN and CDR2 SVGIG (reference sequence). This chain's CDR3 is CAWSVQLAGDNEQFF. In nucleotides, the CDR3 is TGTGCCTGGAGTGTACAACTAGCGGGAGACAATGAGCAGTTCTTC.

The chain links TRBV2 to TRBJ2-1; 8 nucleotides line up with TRBD2. CDR3 length: 14 residues. V shed 5 bases and J 10 bases; nucleotides not matched to a gene: 10. CDR1 is SNHLY and CDR2 is FYNNEI in the germline V gene. The DNA for the CDR3 is TGTGCCAGCAGTTTTCGAGCGGGAGTCGGCGAGCAGTTCTTC. This gives the protein CASSFRAGVGEQFF.

The CDR3 nucleotides are TGTGCCAGCAGCTCTAGGACTAGCGGGAGTTACGAGCAGTACTTC. It encodes CASSSRTSGSYEQYF. The rearrangement links TRBV7-9 to TRBJ2-7; 13 positions match TRBD2. The CDR3 runs to 15 residues. CDR1 SEHNR and CDR2 FQNEAQ come from the germline V gene (reference sequence). The V segment lost 4 bases and the J segment 4 bases; nucleotides outside the gene matches: 4.

The chain joins TRBV4-1 to TRBJ2-7; D possibly corresponds to TRBD1 (5 bases). This CDR3 region has 15 residues. CDR1 MGHRA and CDR2 YSYEKL come from the germline V gene. V was pared by 4 bases and J by 3 bases, with 16 bases between. CDR3 sequence: CASSPLKGVFYEQYF. The CDR3 DNA reads TGCGCCAGCAGCCCCCTGAAAGGGGTCTTCTACGAGCAGTACTTC.

The chain combines TRBV4-2 with TRBJ2-3; 10 nucleotides line up with TRBD2. Per the germline V gene, CDR1 is LGHNA and CDR2 is YNFKEQ. V lost 0 bases, J lost 5 bases, and 11 bases stayed unmatched. This CDR3 comprises 18 residues. CDR3: CASSQEGPAGGPVDTQYF. The CDR3 region has the DNA TGTGCCAGCAGCCAAGAAGGCCCAGCGGGGGGGCCGGTAGATACGCAGTATTTT.

This clone appeared a few times. The rearrangement links TRBV6-1 to TRBJ2-3; D is unclear. Germline values: CDR1 MNHNS, CDR2 SASEGT. The CDR3 consists of 12 residues. Deletions cut 7 bases from V and 2 bases from J, with 7 bases between. In DNA form, the CDR3 reads TGTGCCAGCACGTTGTACACAGATACGCAGTATTTT. Protein product: CASTLYTDTQYF.

CDR3 coding DNA: TGCGCCAGCAGCCAAGATAAACAGGGGGCCTACGAGCAGTACTTC. The encoded protein is CASSQDKQGAYEQYF. The J gene is TRBJ2-7, the V gene TRBV4-1; 8 nucleotides agree with TRBD1. CDR3 size: 15 residues. Germline CDR1 MGHRA, CDR2 YSYEKL. With V trimmed by 0 bases and J by 2 bases, 3 bases remained unmatched.

This clone was detected only once. CDR3 DNA sequence: TGTGCCAGCGGTGTAACAGGGGGGCCCTCTGGGGCCAACGTCCTGACTTTC. This sequence encodes CASGVTGGPSGANVLTF. The rearrangement joins TRBV2 to TRBJ2-6; TRBD1 agrees at 8 bases. Germline V gives CDR1 SNHLY, CDR2 FYNNEI. Trimming took 8 bases from V and 0 from J; bases not matched to a gene: 9. This CDR3 comprises 17 residues.

This clone was observed a single time. V is TRBV14 and J is TRBJ2-2; 15 bases line up with TRBD2. The CDR3 has 21 amino acids. V lost 1 base to trimming and J lost 3 bases; unmatched junction nucleotides: 12. Germline lookup yields CDR1 SGHDN and CDR2 FVKESK. The CDR3 coding sequence is TGTGCCAGCAGCCAAGGGACCCCCGGGACTAGCGGGGGGAAATACACCGGGGAGCTGTTTTTT. It specifies CASSQGTPGTSGGKYTGELFF.

This chain uses TRBV9 with TRBJ2-7; 8 nucleotides line up with TRBD1. Germline CDR1 is SGDLS and CDR2 is YYNGEE. J lost 1 base, V lost 2 bases, and 5 bases had no gene match. The CDR3 has 15 residues. The CDR3, as DNA: TGTGCCAGCAGCGTCGAAGGGGACAGGTCCTACGAGCAGTACTTC. Translation: CASSVEGDRSYEQYF. The variable domain in full, completed from reference TRBV9 and TRBJ2-7, reads DSGVTQTPKHLITATGQRVTLRCSPRSGDLSVYWYQQSLDQGLQFLIQYYNGEERAKGNILERFSAQQFPDLHSELNLSSLELGDSALYFCASSVEGDRSYEQYFGPGTRLTVT.

The genes are TRBV6-1 and TRBJ2-3, with 14 nucleotides matching TRBD2. The CDR3 consists of 15 residues. Losses at the gene ends were 4 bases for V and 3 bases for J; bases not matched to a gene: 0. CDR1 is MNHNS and CDR2 is SASEGT in the germline V gene. CDR3 amino acids: CASSGTSGRTDTQYF. DNA of the CDR3: TGTGCCAGCAGTGGGACTAGCGGGAGGACAGATACGCAGTATTTT.

V usage is TRBV2 and J usage is TRBJ1-1; no firm D call. Trimming cost V 7 bases and J 2 bases, with 14 bases left between them. Germline V gives CDR1 SNHLY, CDR2 FYNNEI. The CDR3 loop spans 14 amino acids. CDR3 bases: TGTGCCAGCACTACCAGGATGATCAACACTGAAGCTTTCTTT. This translates into CASTTRMINTEAFF. Filled out from reference TRBV2 and TRBJ1-1, the complete variable domain reads EPEVTQTPSHQVTQMGQEVILRCVPISNHLYFYWYRQILGQKVEFLVSFYNNEISEKSEIFDDQFSVERPDGSNFTLKIRSTKLEDSAMYFCASTTRMINTEAFFGQGTRLTVV.

The chain is built from TRBV7-3 and TRBJ2-2; D remains unclear. The CDR3 extends over 16 amino acids. V lost 1 base and J 4 bases, leaving 13 bases between the germline ends. CDR1 and CDR2 from the germline V gene are SGHTA and FQGTGA. The CDR3 nucleotides read TGTGCCAGCAGCTTAAGGAGTAGAGATACCACCGGGGAGCTGTTTTTT. It translates to CASSLRSRDTTGELFF.

J is TRBJ2-7 and V is TRBV2; 10 nucleotides match TRBD1. Germline loops: CDR1 SNHLY, CDR2 FYNNEI. This CDR3 spans 19 amino acids. V was pared by 0 bases and J by 2 bases, with 13 bases of the junction left unmatched. The DNA of the CDR3 is TGTGCCAGCAGTGAAGCCCCCGGGACAGGGGTAGGTTTCCCCTACGAGCAGTACTTC. This translates into CASSEAPGTGVGFPYEQYF.